A single sample gave rise to the 20 T cell receptor beta chains below, sequenced in a study of OX40 agonist ivuxolimab in advanced cancers. The protocol was immunoSEQ multiplex PCR, while the TCRdb copy is restricted to in-frame clones and leaves out a portion. The repertoire consists of tens of thousands of clones, with 80% to 90% occurring once and the leading ten covering about 0.94%. Source: CD4+ or CD8+ T cells sorted from blood, taken in a trial of the OX40 agonist ivuxolimab. These receptor sequences come from an adult with an advanced solid tumor such as melanoma, head and neck, liver or kidney cancer.

The chain recombines TRBV6-1 with TRBJ2-3, with TRBD1 identical over 9 bases. CDR1 is MNHNS and CDR2 is SASEGT in the germline V gene. Trimming took 6 bases from V and 5 from J; bases not matched to a gene: 6. CDR3 length: 14 residues. CDR3 sequence reads: CASRTGGIEDTQYF. CDR3 sequence (DNA): TGTGCCAGCAGGACAGGGGGTATTGAAGATACGCAGTATTTT.

The chain has TRBV6-4 and TRBJ2-1, with a possible D match to TRBD2 (6 bases). Between the trimmed V and J ends, which lost 3 bases and 4 bases, there was a span of 16 bases. Germline lookup yields CDR1 MRHNA and CDR2 SNTAGT. This CDR3 has 16 residues. CDR3 in amino acids: CASSEGGDPPYNEQFF. CDR3 in DNA: TGTGCCAGCAGTGAGGGGGGTGACCCCCCTTACAATGAGCAGTTCTTC.

V gene TRBV7-3 combines with J gene TRBJ2-3; 10 bases are shared with TRBD2. CDR3 length: 15 amino acids. CDR1 and CDR2 from the germline V gene are SGHTA and FQGTGA. Trimming cost V 6 bases and J 0 bases; bases outside gene matches: 3. CDR3 DNA sequence: TGTGCCAGCAGTTTGACTAGCGGGAGCACAGATACGCAGTATTTT. It encodes CASSLTSGSTDTQYF.

The V call is TRBV5-4, the J call TRBJ1-4; 7 nucleotides line up with TRBD1. Germline CDR1 SGHNT, CDR2 YYREEE (reference sequence). The CDR3 contains 15 residues. With V trimmed by 4 bases and J by 3 bases, 6 bases remained unmatched. The CDR3 reads CASSITGVANEKLFF. DNA for the CDR3: TGTGCCAGCAGCATAACAGGGGTGGCTAATGAAAAACTGTTTTTT.

The chain employs TRBV30 and TRBJ2-7, with TRBD2 identical over 7 bases. The V and J ends lost 0 bases and 3 bases, in that order; junction bases with no gene match: 14. The CDR3 sequence is 17 residues long. From germline, CDR1 is GTSNPN and CDR2 SVGIG (reference sequence). CDR3 sequence reads: CAWSVLYGERGNYEQYF. DNA of the CDR3: TGTGCCTGGAGTGTACTATATGGGGAGCGGGGAAACTACGAGCAGTACTTC.

In DNA form, the CDR3 reads TGTGCCAGCAGGCCCGGGACAGGGGGTGAAAAACTGTTTTTT. It codes for CASRPGTGGEKLFF. The J gene is TRBJ1-4, the V gene TRBV6-9, with TRBD1 matching over 11 bases. CDR1 and CDR2 (germline): MNHGY, SVAAGI. Unmatched junction bases numbered 4, after V lost 6 bases and J lost 7 bases. The CDR3 loop spans 14 amino acids.

CDR3 coding DNA: TGTGCCAGCAGCTTCTTGCGGGAGGAAAAGAACGAGCAGTACTTC. It yields the protein CASSFLREEKNEQYF. This sequence joins TRBV5-6 and TRBJ2-7, with 8 bases lining up with TRBD2. The CDR3 contains 15 residues. V dropped 2 bases and J dropped 5; count of bases not matched to a gene: 9. CDR1 and CDR2 from the germline V gene are SGHDT and YYEEEE.

The J gene is TRBJ2-5, the V gene TRBV21-1; the table's TRBD1 call for D was not verified on the DNA. TRBV21-1 is tagged as a pseudogene. The CDR3 has 11 amino acids. CDR3 in amino acids: CASDFGPGYYF. CDR3 DNA sequence: TGTGCCAGTGATTTCGGTCCAGGCTACTACTTC.

The rearrangement links TRBV27 to TRBJ2-4; either TRBD1 or TRBD2 may fit D (5 bases each). The V and J ends lost 8 bases and 3 bases respectively, with 14 bases between them. Looked up from germline, CDR1 is MNHEY and CDR2 is SMNVEV (reference sequence). This CDR3 has 14 residues. The CDR3 sequence is CASQEGLGKNIQYF. CDR3 nucleotide sequence: TGTGCCAGCCAAGAGGGGTTAGGCAAAAACATTCAGTACTTC.

V is TRBV13 and J is TRBJ1-1, with 10 bases fitting TRBD1. From germline, CDR1 is PRHDT and CDR2 FYEKMQ (reference sequence). The CDR3 is 12 residues long. Trimming took 5 bases from V and 10 from J; bases not matched to a gene: 4. The CDR3 coding sequence is TGTGCCAGCAGCCCTCGGACAGGGGGAGCTTTCTTT. Encoded protein: CASSPRTGGAFF.

V usage is TRBV9 and J usage is TRBJ1-2; 8 bases match TRBD1. The V segment lost 2 bases and the J segment 6 bases; nucleotides outside the gene matches: 9. This CDR3 contains 15 residues. Germline V lookup: CDR1 SGDLS, CDR2 YYNGEE. The CDR3 DNA reads as TGTGCCAGCAGCGTCCAGGGGGCGGGCCTCGATGGCTACACCTTC. It codes for CASSVQGAGLDGYTF. Filled out from reference TRBV9 and TRBJ1-2, the complete variable domain reads DSGVTQTPKHLITATGQRVTLRCSPRSGDLSVYWYQQSLDQGLQFLIQYYNGEERAKGNILERFSAQQFPDLHSELNLSSLELGDSALYFCASSVQGAGLDGYTFGSGTRLTVV.

The rearrangement uses TRBV9 and TRBJ2-5; TRBD2 is a possible D gene (6 bases). Germline-derived CDR1 and CDR2 are SGDLS and YYNGEE. The length of the CDR3 is 15 residues. V lost 5 bases to trimming and J lost 4 bases, with 18 bases between them. For the CDR3, the DNA is TGTGCCAGCAGTTATTCCGGGGGTTTTCGAGAGACCCAGTACTTC. This translates into CASSYSGGFRETQYF.

CDR3 region: CASSSNWDIDQPQHF. The CDR3 region has the DNA TGTGCCAGCAGCTCAAACTGGGACATAGATCAGCCCCAGCATTTT. This chain links TRBV6-6 with TRBJ1-5, with a tentative D call TRBD1 (6 bases). V was cut by 6 bases and J by 5 bases, with 17 bases left in between. This CDR3 comprises 15 residues. Germline V lookup: CDR1 MNHNY, CDR2 SVGAGI (reference sequence).

The genes are TRBV5-1 and TRBJ1-2; D possibly corresponds to TRBD1 (5 bases). CDR3 size: 15 residues. V was shortened by 0 bases and J by 2 bases, with 11 bases between the two germline ends. The germline V gene encodes CDR1 SGHRS and CDR2 YFSETQ. CDR3 sequence: CASSLGDGGNYGYTF. The CDR3 DNA reads as TGCGCCAGCAGCTTGGGGGACGGTGGGAACTATGGCTACACCTTC.

In its sample, this clone was seen once. The chain joins TRBV29-1 to TRBJ2-2; TRBD1 or TRBD2 may be the D gene (5 bases each). Trimming removed 4 bases from V and 3 bases from J, with 18 bases in between. Germline V gives CDR1 SQVTM, CDR2 ANQGSEA. The CDR3 totals 16 residues. CDR3 region: CSVAHGAFKDTGELFF. CDR3 nucleotides: TGCAGCGTTGCGCACGGGGCGTTTAAGGACACCGGGGAGCTGTTTTTT.

The chain links TRBV18 to TRBJ1-3; the D is unclear. This CDR3 has 15 amino acids. The V and J ends lost 3 bases and 4 bases respectively, with 13 bases between them. Germline V gives CDR1 KGHSH, CDR2 LQKENI. This chain's CDR3 is CASSPPEGSGNTIYF. The DNA of the CDR3 is TGTGCCAGCTCACCCCCGGAAGGGAGCGGAAACACCATATATTTT.

The V and J genes are TRBV4-1 and TRBJ2-7; 8 positions match TRBD2. V lost 3 bases and J lost 9; bases outside the gene matches: 13. The CDR3 loop spans 15 amino acids. Germline-derived CDR1 and CDR2 are MGHRA and YSYEKL. The CDR3 here is CASSQGLVEARRQYF. The CDR3, as DNA: TGCGCCAGCAGCCAGGGACTAGTGGAAGCCCGGCGGCAGTACTTC.

This clone was picked up one time. V usage is TRBV5-6 and J usage is TRBJ2-7; possibly TRBD2 for D (5 bases). CDR3 length: 18 residues. V was cut by 3 bases and J by 3 bases, with 25 bases left in between. CDR1 and CDR2 from the germline V gene are SGHDT and YYEEEE. CDR3 sequence: CASSSLRTDPLKGYEQYF. Here the CDR3 DNA reads TGTGCCAGCAGCTCCCTTAGGACTGATCCCCTCAAGGGCTACGAGCAGTACTTC.

The V gene is TRBV6-5, the J gene TRBJ2-7; the match to TRBD1 covers 9 bases. The CDR3 spans 16 residues. Germline V gene lookup returns CDR1 MNHEY and CDR2 SVGAGI. After removal of 0 bases from V and 4 bases from J, the junction contained 7 bases not matched to a gene. This chain's CDR3 is CASSYSRDRDSYEQYF. The DNA for the CDR3 is TGTGCCAGCAGTTACTCCCGGGACAGGGATTCTTACGAGCAGTACTTC.

The chain couples TRBV6-1 to TRBJ1-5; 12 nucleotides align to TRBD1. Per germline, CDR1 MNHNS and CDR2 SASEGT. The junction had 14 bases not matched to a gene; V was cut back by 0 bases and J by 2 bases. The CDR3 runs to 21 residues. The CDR3 DNA is TGTGCCAGCAGTGAAGCGCGCAGGGGACAGGGGGCGCCTTATGGCAATCAGCCCCAGCATTTT. Its protein product is CASSEARRGQGAPYGNQPQHF.